This TCR beta chain came from a study of regulatory T cells in long-lasting Graves disease. CDR1 and CDR2 (germline): MNHEY, SVGAGI. There are 16 residues in the CDR3. Trimming cost V 0 bases and J 1 base, with 12 bases left between them. In this sample, this clonotype turned up a few times. CDR3 regions were amplified by Arm-PCR using iRepertoire HTBI primers to build TCR beta libraries. TCRdb re-called the multiplex PCR reads through MiXCR, storing one row per CDR3 protein. Of around 320,000 distinct CDR3 sequences listed, around 15% were seen once; the top ten hold less than 35%. The time point denotes: newly diagnosed GD, antithyroid drugs for less than 3 months. PBMC-derived RNA was used for the TCR library. This same sample was also taken into another study, of T cells in Graves' hyperthyroidism and ophthalmopathy.

This sequence originates from a man aged 35 to 55 with Graves disease. The starting material was peripheral blood mononuclear cells (PBMCs), obtained at new diagnosis, from a patient treated with antithyroid drugs. This chain connects TRBV6-5 to TRBJ1-1; D is possibly TRBD1 (5 bases). CDR3 DNA sequence: TGTGCCAGCAGTTACTCGTCCGGTGGGACGAACACTGAAGCTTTCTTT. Protein: CASSYSSGGTNTEAFF.